Shown below are 24 T cell receptor beta chains from a single sample sequenced in a study of identical twins (dated by TCRdb to between 2015 and 2016). Receptor amplification or capture employed 5' RACE. Sequencing used an Illumina HiSeq 2000. The public reads were reprocessed in TCRdb via fastp at Q25 and MiXCR, keeping in-frame beta chains. Rows matching on CDR3 protein sequence are summarized as one entry with the most common DNA and genes. The sample table holds a few hundred thousand distinct CDR3 sequences, of which approximately 9.6% were seen once. The ten largest make up roughly 3% of the sample. These records were also assigned to another study, of yellow fever vaccine responses in identical twins.

Sequencing used PBMCs. These receptors came from a woman younger than 30 in good health.

This clonotype was counted ten times or more. This chain connects TRBV12-3 or TRBV12-4 to TRBJ2-3; D possibly corresponds to TRBD2 (5 bases). V gave up 3 bases and J gave up 1 base, with 11 bases separating them. The CDR3 has 15 amino acids. CDR3 amino acids: CASSFLATRTDTQYF. The CDR3 DNA sequence: TGTGCCAGCAGTTTTCTAGCAACCCGCACAGATACGCAGTATTTT.

V is TRBV20-1 and J is TRBJ2-1; 10 bases fit TRBD2. CDR1 is DFQATT, CDR2 SNEGSKA, per germline (reference sequence). The CDR3 length is 13 residues. V dropped 1 base and J dropped 8; count of bases not matched to a gene: 2. The CDR3 loop is CSARASGGDEQFF. CDR3 nucleotide sequence: TGCAGTGCTAGAGCTAGCGGGGGTGATGAGCAGTTCTTC.

The sample holds many counts of this clonotype. The V and J genes are TRBV27 and TRBJ2-2; the D gene is possibly TRBD1 (5 bases). Germline V gives CDR1 MNHEY, CDR2 SMNVEV (reference sequence). There are 15 residues in the CDR3. V lost 6 bases to trimming and J lost 3 bases, with 14 bases between them. CDR3 sequence reads: CASRRPGLDTGELFF. For the CDR3, the DNA is TGTGCCAGCAGGCGGCCAGGGCTAGACACCGGGGAGCTGTTTTTT.

This clonotype was detected a few times. The V and J genes are TRBV6-5 and TRBJ2-7; possibly TRBD1 for D (6 bases). The CDR3 covers 17 residues. CDR1 is MNHEY, CDR2 SVGAGI, per germline. V lost 0 bases and J lost 0, with 15 bases in between. The CDR3 loop is CASSYSMSGTHSYEQYF. The CDR3, as DNA: TGTGCCAGCAGTTACTCGATGTCAGGGACACACTCCTACGAGCAGTACTTC.

The chain is built from TRBV20-1 and TRBJ2-7; D is perhaps TRBD1 or TRBD2 (5 bases each). The ends were cut back, 5 bases at V and 2 bases at J, with 13 bases in the middle. This CDR3 is 13 amino acids long. The V gene's germline CDR1 is DFQATT and CDR2 SNEGSKA (reference sequence). The CDR3 DNA reads TGCAGTGCTCGGGACCACAGAGCCTACGAGCAGTACTTC. Protein product: CSARDHRAYEQYF.

The table lists this clonotype with many counts. The chain joins TRBV7-9 to TRBJ1-2; unclear D gene. Germline CDR1 and CDR2: SEHNR and FQNEAQ (reference sequence). This CDR3 spans 13 amino acids. The ends were cut back, 5 bases at V and 4 bases at J, with 11 bases in the middle. The CDR3 reads CASSPGRIYGYTF. The CDR3 DNA reads TGTGCCAGCAGCCCCGGACGGATCTATGGCTACACCTTC.

The chain couples TRBV6-4 to TRBJ2-1; TRBD2 matches 7 bases. With 6 bases clipped from V and 4 bases from J, the junction kept 12 bases outside the gene matches. This CDR3 spans 16 amino acids. Germline V gives CDR1 MRHNA, CDR2 SNTAGT. The chain's CDR3 is CASSPRWGGSYNEQFF. The CDR3 DNA reads as TGTGCCAGCAGCCCAAGATGGGGGGGATCATACAATGAGCAGTTCTTC.

In its sample, this clonotype was seen many times. This chain uses TRBV7-2 with TRBJ2-2; 12 bases align to TRBD1. The V gene's germline CDR1 is SGHTA and CDR2 FQGNSA. Trimming took 7 bases from V and 7 from J; bases not matched to a gene: 13. This CDR3 contains 17 residues. In DNA, the CDR3 is TGTGCCAGCAAAAATTTGGGGGGACAGGGGGCGAACGGGGAGCTGTTTTTT. Translated, it gives CASKNLGGQGANGELFF. Looking up the rest from reference TRBV7-2 and TRBJ2-2 gives the full variable domain: GAGVSQSPSNKVTEKGKDVELRCDPISGHTALYWYRQSLGQGLEFLIYFQGNSAPDKSGLPSDRFSAERTGGSVSTLTIQRTQQEDSAVYLCASKNLGGQGANGELFFGEGSRLTVL.

This clonotype was seen a few times. The V gene is TRBV10-3, the J gene TRBJ2-1, with TRBD2 as a possible D gene (6 bases). Germline assignment: CDR1 ENHRY and CDR2 SYGVKD. There are 15 residues in the CDR3. The ends were cut back, 7 bases at V and 5 bases at J, with 18 bases in the middle. The chain's CDR3 is CAIKRGLARNNEQFF. The CDR3 DNA sequence: TGTGCCATCAAACGGGGGTTAGCGCGCAACAATGAGCAGTTCTTC.

The chain joins TRBV2 to TRBJ2-7; 9 bases agree with TRBD1. The CDR3 has 15 amino acids. CDR1 and CDR2 (germline): SNHLY, FYNNEI. V was clipped by 7 bases and J by 9 bases; unmatched bases: 16. The CDR3, as DNA: TGTGCCAGCATCCAAGAGGTGGGACAGGGCAGAGGGCAGTACTTC. Protein: CASIQEVGQGRGQYF.

This clonotype was observed a few times. The rearrangement links TRBV7-9 to TRBJ2-5, with D perhaps given as TRBD1 or TRBD2 (5 bases each). Germline values: CDR1 SEHNR, CDR2 FQNEAQ (reference sequence). This CDR3 spans 14 amino acids. V was shortened by 5 bases and J by 3 bases, with 13 bases between the two germline ends. The CDR3 spells CASSPGTNKETQYF. Here the CDR3 DNA reads TGTGCCAGCAGCCCAGGGACCAATAAAGAGACCCAGTACTTC.

In this sample, this clonotype turned up many times. The V and J genes are TRBV4-1 and TRBJ2-7; D perhaps matches TRBD1 (6 bases). Trimming took off 3 bases at V and 0 bases at J, with 9 bases between the two ends. Per the germline V gene, CDR1 is MGHRA and CDR2 is YSYEKL. There are 14 residues in the CDR3. CDR3 DNA: TGCGCCAGCAGCCAGGGACACATCTCCTACGAGCAGTACTTC. It is translated as CASSQGHISYEQYF.

The chain uses TRBV7-9 and TRBJ2-7; 10 nucleotides line up with TRBD2. The CDR3 sequence is 17 residues long. Germline trimming cut 7 bases from V and 5 bases from J; bases unmatched to any gene: 17. From germline, CDR1 is SEHNR and CDR2 FQNEAQ (reference sequence). For the CDR3, the DNA is TGTGCCAGCAAACCAGCGGGAGGGCCCCTAACGGTGGACGAGCAGTACTTC. It yields the protein CASKPAGGPLTVDEQYF.

This clonotype was counted only a few times. The gene calls are TRBV3-1 and TRBJ2-5; 7 bases match TRBD2. Germline V lookup: CDR1 LGHDT, CDR2 YNNKEL (reference sequence). V dropped 6 bases and J dropped 3; count of bases not matched to a gene: 7. This CDR3 contains 14 residues. CDR3 amino acids: CASSRTGTKETQYF. DNA of the CDR3: TGTGCCAGCAGTCGGACCGGGACTAAAGAGACCCAGTACTTC.

CDR3 amino acids: CASSSSGPSEAFF. In nucleotides, the CDR3 is TGTGCCAGCAGCAGTTCCGGGCCCTCTGAAGCTTTCTTT. This sequence joins TRBV21-1 and TRBJ1-1. TRBV21-1 is marked as a pseudogene. This CDR3 has 13 amino acids.

The chain has TRBV5-4 and TRBJ1-6; D remains unclear. CDR1 SGHNT and CDR2 YYREEE come from the germline V gene (reference sequence). V lost 3 bases to trimming and J lost 5 bases, with 9 bases between them. This CDR3 contains 14 residues. CDR3 amino acids: CASSSRENNSPLHF. The CDR3 DNA follows: TGTGCCAGCAGCTCCCGGGAAAATAATTCACCCCTCCACTTT.

This clonotype was counted between two and nine times. The chain links TRBV28 to TRBJ2-5; 8 bases map to TRBD2. Germline CDR1 and CDR2: MDHEN and SYDVKM. There are 15 residues in the CDR3. Trimming removed 6 bases from V and 1 base from J; junction bases left unmatched: 7. CDR3 sequence: CASSDVRGGQETQYF. In DNA form, the CDR3 reads TGTGCCAGCAGCGACGTCCGGGGGGGCCAAGAGACCCAGTACTTC.

This clonotype showed up many times. V usage is TRBV3-1 and J usage is TRBJ2-2; perhaps TRBD1 as D (6 bases). CDR3 length: 14 residues. V lost 4 bases and J lost 7, with 13 bases in between. CDR1 LGHDT and CDR2 YNNKEL come from the germline V gene (reference sequence). CDR3 sequence: CASSPSRGIGELFF. In DNA, the CDR3 is TGTGCCAGCAGCCCCAGCAGGGGAATCGGGGAGCTGTTTTTT.

This clonotype was detected only a few times. The rearrangement links TRBV7-9 to TRBJ2-4, with D tentatively TRBD2 (7 bases). Germline V gives CDR1 SEHNR, CDR2 FQNEAQ (reference sequence). The CDR3 loop spans 17 amino acids. V dropped 5 bases and J dropped 0 bases, with 17 bases sitting between them. CDR3 protein: CASSIARGGLAKNIQYF. CDR3 coding DNA: TGTGCCAGCAGCATCGCTAGGGGGGGCCTAGCCAAAAACATTCAGTACTTC.

The J gene is TRBJ2-3, the V gene TRBV5-1; 7 bases line up with TRBD1. The junction had 8 bases not matched to a gene; V was cut back by 7 bases and J by 6 bases. Germline lookup yields CDR1 SGHRS and CDR2 YFSETQ. The CDR3 contains 13 residues. As DNA, the CDR3 is TGCGCCAGCGGGACAGAAACTGCGGATACGCAGTATTTT. Its protein product is CASGTETADTQYF.

The sample holds many counts of this clonotype. This chain uses TRBV7-2 with TRBJ2-4, with D unresolved. Germline CDR1 and CDR2: SGHTA and FQGNSA. Trimming left V 5 bases short and J 0 bases short, with 11 bases between. The CDR3 length is 15 residues. The CDR3 nucleotides are TGTGCCAGCAGCAACACACAGTTAGCCAAAAACATTCAGTACTTC. Residues: CASSNTQLAKNIQYF.

This clonotype was counted many times. The chain recombines TRBV5-1 with TRBJ2-7; perhaps TRBD2 as D (6 bases). V was cut by 4 bases and J by 3 bases, with 8 bases left in between. Germline CDR1 SGHRS, CDR2 YFSETQ. This CDR3 contains 12 residues. CDR3 sequence (DNA): TGCGCCAGCAGCGAGGGACTCTACGAGCAGTACTTC. Amino acids: CASSEGLYEQYF.

Only a few counts were recorded for this clonotype. The chain is built from TRBV5-1 and TRBJ2-7; no firm D call. This CDR3 comprises 13 residues. Germline V CDR1 and CDR2: SGHRS, YFSETQ. The V end lost 0 bases, the J end lost 6 bases, and 10 bases lay between the germline ends. The CDR3 coding sequence is TGCGCCAGCAGCTTGGGAGTCGACCTCGAGCAGTACTTC. Protein: CASSLGVDLEQYF.

This clonotype showed up many times. The chain carries TRBV7-2 and TRBJ2-5; 10 nucleotides match TRBD2. The ends lost 8 bases at V and 5 bases at J; junction bases unmatched: 17. The V gene's germline CDR1 is SGHTA and CDR2 FQGNSA. CDR3 length: 17 amino acids. CDR3 coding DNA: TGTGCCAGCGCAGCTTATAATCTAGCGGGAGATTTCGAGACCCAGTACTTC. Protein sequence: CASAAYNLAGDFETQYF.